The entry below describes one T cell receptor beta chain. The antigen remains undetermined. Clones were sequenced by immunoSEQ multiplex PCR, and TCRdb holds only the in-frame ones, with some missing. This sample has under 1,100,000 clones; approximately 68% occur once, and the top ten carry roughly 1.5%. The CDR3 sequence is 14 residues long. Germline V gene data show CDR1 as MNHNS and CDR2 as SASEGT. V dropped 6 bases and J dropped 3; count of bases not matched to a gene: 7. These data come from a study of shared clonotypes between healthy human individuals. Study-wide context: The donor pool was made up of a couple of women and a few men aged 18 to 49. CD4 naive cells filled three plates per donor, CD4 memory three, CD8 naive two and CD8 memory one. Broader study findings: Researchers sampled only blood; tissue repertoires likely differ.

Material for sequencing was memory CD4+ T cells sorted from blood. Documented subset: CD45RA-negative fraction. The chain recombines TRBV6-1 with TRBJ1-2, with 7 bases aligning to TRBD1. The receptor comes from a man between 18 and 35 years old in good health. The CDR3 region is CASRRPDRDYGYTF. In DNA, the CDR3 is TGTGCCAGCAGAAGACCAGACAGGGACTATGGCTACACCTTC.